This is a list of T cell receptor beta chains from one sample in a study of blood T cell repertoires in COVID-19. TCRdb's table, derived via immunoSEQ multiplex PCR, lists solely in-frame clones and lacks some. The repertoire holds about 170,000 clones, with about 80% as singletons. Material: peripheral blood. All receptors derive from a human donor with acute or convalescent COVID-19. The donor label of this sample is uncertain. Each CDR3 is given with its conserved first and last residue.

CASSSDIGGPQHF	TRBJ1-5	TRBV6-5
CASSNPGLDTEAFF	TRBJ1-1	TRBV18
CASSLASGRAGRETQYF	TRBJ2-5	TRBV5-4
CASSPGTQSSYEQYF	TRBJ2-7	TRBV11-2
CASSLGAYSNQPQHF	TRBJ1-5	TRBV5-1
CASSQDSGQLGLDTQYF	TRBJ2-3	TRBV14
CAWSEGQGGYTF	TRBJ1-2	TRBV30
CASSNNRGLVYGYTF	TRBJ1-2	TRBV6-5
CAWSVLAGGTDTQYF	TRBJ2-3	TRBV30
CATSREMGGRAFLNEQFF	TRBJ2-1	TRBV15
CASSPWTGADTQYF	TRBJ2-3	TRBV5-1
CASSSAGQTLNTEAFF	TRBJ1-1	TRBV5-6
CASSLRLAGIYNEQFF	TRBJ2-1	TRBV7-2
CASSPRPGNTIYF	TRBJ1-3	TRBV11-2
CSASGLQTDTQYF	TRBJ2-3	TRBV20-1
CASRRTGNTEAFF	TRBJ1-1	TRBV12-3/TRBV12-4
CASSQELWDSGATSTDTQYF	TRBJ2-3	TRBV3-1/TRBV3-2
CASSSLSVGDNEQFF	TRBJ2-1	TRBV7-3
CASGRDYGYTF	TRBJ1-2	TRBV7-9
CASSVDQASYEQYF	TRBJ2-7	TRBV9
CASQTGGAFNEQFF	TRBJ2-1	TRBV6-5
CSASNPGLIGSGANVLTF	TRBJ2-6	TRBV20-1
CASSLTGGNNSPLHF	TRBJ1-6	TRBV11-2
CASSLGPQYSGNTIYF	TRBJ1-3	TRBV5-1
CASSQGFGRVASEAFF	TRBJ1-1	TRBV3-1/TRBV3-2
CASSFIASSYNSPLHF	TRBJ1-6	TRBV28
CSVVLTQITGGYGYTF	TRBJ1-2	TRBV29-1
CASSSMVISVDGYTF	TRBJ1-2	TRBV14
CATSQERDRPIYSNQPQHF	TRBJ1-5	TRBV15
CASSLSRTGGPYEQYF	TRBJ2-7	TRBV27
CAWVAGLGTDTQYF	TRBJ2-3	TRBV30
CASSLEQFSYEQYF	TRBJ2-7	TRBV5-1
CASSRTEVAKNIQYF	TRBJ2-4	TRBV7-9
CSVHTALGLAGGPGYEQYF	TRBJ2-7	TRBV29-1
CASSYSGAGGWDEQYF	TRBJ2-7	TRBV6-2/TRBV6-3
CASSALAGTREQYF	TRBJ2-7	TRBV9
CASSVGASGGGETQYF	TRBJ2-5	TRBV9
CASNREKTVPNQPQHF	TRBJ1-5	TRBV7-2
CASSDPGAPEKGTEAFF	TRBJ1-1	TRBV19
CASSLLGAGEQYF	TRBJ2-7	TRBV11-3
CASSLGRAPNTQYF	TRBJ2-3	TRBV7-2
CASAGNRVGELFF	TRBJ2-2	TRBV6-5
CASSLVGDEQFF	TRBJ2-1	TRBV6-5
CASSQGRGVGNTIYF	TRBJ1-3	TRBV3-1/TRBV3-2
CASSRGTSGGQETQYF	TRBJ2-5	TRBV18
CASSQEGGLAKNIQYF	TRBJ2-4	TRBV3-1/TRBV3-2
CASSQEGTAMNTEAFF	TRBJ1-1	TRBV3-1/TRBV3-2
CASSLGLAETQYF	TRBJ2-5	TRBV7-7
CASSRDSGETQYF	TRBJ2-5	TRBV11-2